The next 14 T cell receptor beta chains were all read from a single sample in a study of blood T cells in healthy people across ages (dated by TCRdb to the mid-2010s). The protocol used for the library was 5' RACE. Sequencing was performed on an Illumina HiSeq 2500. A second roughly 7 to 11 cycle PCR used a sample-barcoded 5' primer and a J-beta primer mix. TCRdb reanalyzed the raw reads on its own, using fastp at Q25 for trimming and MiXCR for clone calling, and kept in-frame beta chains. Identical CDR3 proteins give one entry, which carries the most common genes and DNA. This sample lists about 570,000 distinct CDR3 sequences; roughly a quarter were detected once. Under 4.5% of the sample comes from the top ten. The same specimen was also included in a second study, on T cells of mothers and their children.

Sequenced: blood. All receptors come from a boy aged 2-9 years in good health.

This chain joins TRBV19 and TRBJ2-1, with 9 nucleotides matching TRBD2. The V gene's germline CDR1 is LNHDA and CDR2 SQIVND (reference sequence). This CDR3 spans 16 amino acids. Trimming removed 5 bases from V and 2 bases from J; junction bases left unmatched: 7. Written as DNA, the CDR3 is TGTGCCAGTAGTGTCTACAGCGGGGGGCCCTACAATGAGCAGTTCTTC. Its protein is CASSVYSGGPYNEQFF.

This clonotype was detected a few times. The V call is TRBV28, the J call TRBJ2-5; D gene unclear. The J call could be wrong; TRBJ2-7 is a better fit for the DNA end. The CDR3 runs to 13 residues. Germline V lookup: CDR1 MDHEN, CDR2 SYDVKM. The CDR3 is CASSLRIAYEQYF. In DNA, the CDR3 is TGTGCCAGCAGTTTAAGGATCGCTTACGAGCAGTACTTC.

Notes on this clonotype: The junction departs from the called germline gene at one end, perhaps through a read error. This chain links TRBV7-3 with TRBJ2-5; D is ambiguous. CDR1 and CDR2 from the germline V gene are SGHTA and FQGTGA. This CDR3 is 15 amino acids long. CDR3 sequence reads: CASSRGQSLEETQHF. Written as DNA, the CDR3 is TGTGCCAGCAGCCGAGGCCAATCCCTTGAAGAGACCCAGCACTTC. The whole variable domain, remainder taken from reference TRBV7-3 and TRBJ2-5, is GAGVSQTPSNKVTEKGKYVELRCDPISGHTALYWYRQSLGQGPEFLIYFQGTGAADDSGLPNDRFFAVRPEGSVSTLKIQRTERGDSAVYLCASSRGQSLEETQHFGPGTRLLVL.

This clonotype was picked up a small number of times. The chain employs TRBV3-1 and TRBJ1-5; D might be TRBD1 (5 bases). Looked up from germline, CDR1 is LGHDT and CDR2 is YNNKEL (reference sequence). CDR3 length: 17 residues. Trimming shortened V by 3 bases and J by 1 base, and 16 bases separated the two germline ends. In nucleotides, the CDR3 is TGTGCCAGCAGCCATTCGGGGCTCACCTCCAGCAATCAGCCCCAGCATTTT. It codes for CASSHSGLTSSNQPQHF.

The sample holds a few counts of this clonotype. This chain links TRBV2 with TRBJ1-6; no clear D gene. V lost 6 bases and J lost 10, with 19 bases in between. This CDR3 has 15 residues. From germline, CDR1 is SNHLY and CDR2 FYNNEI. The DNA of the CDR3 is TGTGCCAGCAGGGAAAAAGGTAGAAGCGGCTCACCCCTCCACTTT. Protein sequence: CASREKGRSGSPLHF.

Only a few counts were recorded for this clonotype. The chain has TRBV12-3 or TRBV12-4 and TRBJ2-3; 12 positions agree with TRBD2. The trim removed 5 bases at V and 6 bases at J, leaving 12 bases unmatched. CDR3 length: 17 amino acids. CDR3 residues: CASSPSGGAAEEDTQYF. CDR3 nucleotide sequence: TGTGCCAGCAGTCCTAGCGGGGGGGCCGCGGAGGAGGATACGCAGTATTTT.

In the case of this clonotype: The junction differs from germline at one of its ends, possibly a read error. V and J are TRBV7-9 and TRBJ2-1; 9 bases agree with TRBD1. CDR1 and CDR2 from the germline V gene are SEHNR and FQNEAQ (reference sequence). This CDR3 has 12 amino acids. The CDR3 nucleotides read TGCGCCAGCAGTATGGACAGGGGTGAGCAGTTCTTC. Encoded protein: CASSMDRGEQFF.

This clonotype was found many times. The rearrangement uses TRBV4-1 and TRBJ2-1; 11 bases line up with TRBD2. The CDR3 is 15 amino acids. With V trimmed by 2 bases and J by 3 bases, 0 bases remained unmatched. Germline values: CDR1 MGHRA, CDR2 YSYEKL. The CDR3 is CASSQLAGGYNEQFF. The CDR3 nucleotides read TGCGCCAGCAGCCAACTAGCGGGGGGCTACAATGAGCAGTTCTTC.

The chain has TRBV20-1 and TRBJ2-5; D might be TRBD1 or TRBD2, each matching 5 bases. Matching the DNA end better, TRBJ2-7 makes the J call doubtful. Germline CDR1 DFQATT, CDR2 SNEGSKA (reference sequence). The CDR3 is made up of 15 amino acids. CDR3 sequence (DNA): TGCAGTGCTAGAGGGGACCTCCGAGGAGGATACGAGCAGTACTTC. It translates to CSARGDLRGGYEQYF.

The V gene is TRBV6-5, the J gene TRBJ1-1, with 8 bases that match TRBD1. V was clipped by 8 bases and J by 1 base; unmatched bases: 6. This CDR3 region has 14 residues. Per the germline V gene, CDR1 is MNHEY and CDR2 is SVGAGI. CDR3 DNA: TGTGCCAGCCAGGGGGCTGGCGGGAACACTGAAGCTTTCTTT. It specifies CASQGAGGNTEAFF.

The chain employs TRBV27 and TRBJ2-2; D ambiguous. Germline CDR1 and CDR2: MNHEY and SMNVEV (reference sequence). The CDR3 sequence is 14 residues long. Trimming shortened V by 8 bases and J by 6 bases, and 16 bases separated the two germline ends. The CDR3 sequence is CASLVKLTSGELFF. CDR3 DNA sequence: TGTGCCAGCCTCGTAAAACTGACCTCCGGGGAGCTGTTTTTT.

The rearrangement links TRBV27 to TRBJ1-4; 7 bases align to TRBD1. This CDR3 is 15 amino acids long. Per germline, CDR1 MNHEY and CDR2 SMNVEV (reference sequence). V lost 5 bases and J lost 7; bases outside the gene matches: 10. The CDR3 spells CASSPKRQGSEKLFF. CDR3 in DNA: TGTGCCAGCAGTCCGAAACGACAGGGAAGTGAAAAACTGTTTTTT.

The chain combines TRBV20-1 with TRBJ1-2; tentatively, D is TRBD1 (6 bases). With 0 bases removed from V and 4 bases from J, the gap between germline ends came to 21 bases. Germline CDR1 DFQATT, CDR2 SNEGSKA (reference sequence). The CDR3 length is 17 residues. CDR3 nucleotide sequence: TGCAGTGCTAGAGACCCAAGCCGGGACATAATCCGCTATGGCTACACCTTC. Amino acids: CSARDPSRDIIRYGYTF.

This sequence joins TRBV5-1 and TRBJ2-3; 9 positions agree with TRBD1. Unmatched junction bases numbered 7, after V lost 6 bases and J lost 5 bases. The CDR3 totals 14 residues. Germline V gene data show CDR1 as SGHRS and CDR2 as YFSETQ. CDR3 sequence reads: CASTRDRVGDTQYF. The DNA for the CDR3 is TGCGCCAGCACCCGGGACAGGGTTGGAGATACGCAGTATTTT. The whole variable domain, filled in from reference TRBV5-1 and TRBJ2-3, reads KAGVTQTPRYLIKTRGQQVTLSCSPISGHRSVSWYQQTPGQGLQFLFEYFSETQRNKGNFPGRFSGRQFSNSRSEMNVSTLELGDSALYLCASTRDRVGDTQYFGPGTRLTVL.